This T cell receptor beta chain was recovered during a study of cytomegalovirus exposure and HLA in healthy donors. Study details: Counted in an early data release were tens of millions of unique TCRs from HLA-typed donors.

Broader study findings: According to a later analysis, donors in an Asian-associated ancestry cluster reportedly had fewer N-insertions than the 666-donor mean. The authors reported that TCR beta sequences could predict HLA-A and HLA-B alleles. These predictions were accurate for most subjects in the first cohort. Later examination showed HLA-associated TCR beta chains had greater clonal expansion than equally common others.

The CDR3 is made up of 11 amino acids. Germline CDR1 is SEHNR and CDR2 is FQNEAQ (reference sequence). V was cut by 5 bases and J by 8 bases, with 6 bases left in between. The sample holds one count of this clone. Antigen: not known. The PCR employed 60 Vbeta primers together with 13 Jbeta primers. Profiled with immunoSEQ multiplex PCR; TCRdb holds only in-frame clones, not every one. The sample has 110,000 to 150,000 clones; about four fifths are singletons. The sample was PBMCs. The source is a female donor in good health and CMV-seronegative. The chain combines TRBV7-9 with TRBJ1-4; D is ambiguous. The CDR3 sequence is CASSPMEKLFF. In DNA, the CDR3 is TGTGCCAGCAGCCCCATGGAAAAACTGTTTTTT.